The next 26 T cell receptor beta chains were all read from a single sample in a study of a mutant IDH1 vaccine in newly diagnosed glioma listed by TCRdb under 2021. Libraries came from the immunoSEQ multiplex PCR assay. TCRdb provides this immuneACCESS table in a form limited to in-frame rearrangements. Some clones are lacking; in checked studies, under half of them reflect an unresolved V gene, and why the rest are absent is not known. The sample profile shows some 51,000 clones; just under 80% of them were found once. The ten top clones hold 1.8% of the sample. These receptors are not linked to any known antigen. The time point label here, explained by the study, means: week 5, during vaccination. Every vaccine dose consisted of 300 ug of a 20-mer mutant IDH1 peptide in Montanide, administered subcutaneously together with topical imiquimod. The material sequenced was PBMCs, taken from a glioma patient whose treatment included an IDH1 peptide vaccine. Receptors were obtained from a woman aged 40-49 years with glioma.

This chain links TRBV6-1 with TRBJ2-1, with a possible D match to TRBD2 (8 bases). Trimming left V 1 base short and J 7 bases short, with 17 bases between. CDR1 is MNHNS and CDR2 is SASEGT in the germline V gene. The CDR3 totals 16 residues. The CDR3 coding sequence is TGTGCCAGCAGTGAAGAGGGGGCGGGGGGTAGTAATGAGCAGTTCTTC. Translating gives CASSEEGAGGSNEQFF.

This chain connects TRBV2 to TRBJ2-1; D assignment may be TRBD1 or TRBD2 (5 bases each). Germline V CDR1 and CDR2: SNHLY, FYNNEI. The CDR3 is 16 residues long. The V gene lost 8 bases and the J gene lost 0 bases, with 17 bases spanning the gap. CDR3 loop: CASSRRRGYSYNEQFF. The CDR3, as DNA: TGTGCCAGCTCCAGAAGACGGGGCTACTCCTACAATGAGCAGTTCTTC.

The rearrangement links TRBV30 to TRBJ1-6; TRBD1 is a possible D gene (6 bases). V lost 3 bases to trimming and J lost 9 bases, with 15 bases between them. Germline V gene sequence: CDR1 GTSNPN, CDR2 SVGIG (reference sequence). The CDR3 has 14 residues. CDR3 sequence reads: CAWRRGGGLSPLHF. The CDR3 nucleotides read TGTGCCTGGAGAAGAGGGGGGGGGCTTTCACCCCTCCACTTT. Drawing the rest from reference TRBV30 and TRBJ1-6, the complete variable domain is SQTIHQWPATLVQPVGSPLSLECTVEGTSNPNLYWYRQAAGRGLQLLFYSVGIGQISSEVPQNLSASRPQDRQFILSSKKLLLSDSGFYLCAWRRGGGLSPLHFGNGTRLTVT.

This clone turned up a few times. The V gene is TRBV5-1, the J gene TRBJ1-1; weak D call: TRBD1 (5 bases). The V end lost 4 bases, the J end lost 1 base, and 11 bases lay between the germline ends. The CDR3 is 14 residues long. Germline loops: CDR1 SGHRS, CDR2 YFSETQ. Written as DNA, the CDR3 is TGCGCCAGCAGCCCCGACAGCGCGAACACTGAAGCTTTCTTT. Its protein product is CASSPDSANTEAFF. Complete variable domain (other parts from reference TRBV5-1 and TRBJ1-1): KAGVTQTPRYLIKTRGQQVTLSCSPISGHRSVSWYQQTPGQGLQFLFEYFSETQRNKGNFPGRFSGRQFSNSRSEMNVSTLELGDSALYLCASSPDSANTEAFFGQGTRLTVV.

The chain combines TRBV5-6 with TRBJ2-1, with D tentatively TRBD1 or TRBD2 (5 bases each). V was clipped by 4 bases and J by 1 base, with 15 bases between them. The CDR3 sequence is 16 residues long. In germline, CDR1 is SGHDT, CDR2 YYEEEE. In DNA, the CDR3 is TGTGCCAGCAGCCTCCCTCTTGGGGGTTCCTACAATGAGCAGTTCTTC. As protein: CASSLPLGGSYNEQFF.

This chain connects TRBV2 to TRBJ1-2; TRBD1 matches 7 bases. Trimming cost V 3 bases and J 8 bases; bases outside gene matches: 15. CDR1 and CDR2 (germline): SNHLY, FYNNEI. CDR3 length: 16 amino acids. As DNA, the CDR3 is TGTGCCAGCAGTGAGAGGGGGCGAGTGTGGGTAAGAGGCTACACCTTC. As protein: CASSERGRVWVRGYTF.

The chain is built from TRBV5-1 and TRBJ1-2; D unresolved. With 0 bases removed from V and 3 bases from J, the gap between germline ends came to 6 bases. The CDR3 runs to 13 residues. The germline V gene encodes CDR1 SGHRS and CDR2 YFSETQ. The CDR3 sequence is CASSLEADYGYTF. In DNA, the CDR3 is TGCGCCAGCAGCTTGGAGGCCGACTATGGCTACACCTTC.

The DNA of the CDR3 is TGCAGCGTTGAGAGGATAGGGGTCTCAACTAATGAAAAACTGTTTTTT. Its translation is CSVERIGVSTNEKLFF. V and J are TRBV29-1 and TRBJ1-4; perhaps TRBD1 as D (5 bases). V lost 3 bases and J 0 bases, leaving 14 bases between the germline ends. The length of the CDR3 is 16 residues. CDR1 is SQVTM, CDR2 ANQGSEA, per germline.

This chain connects TRBV2 to TRBJ2-3; D gene unclear. V lost 3 bases and J 1 base, leaving 8 bases between the germline ends. From germline, CDR1 is SNHLY and CDR2 FYNNEI. This CDR3 is built from 14 residues. The CDR3 DNA follows: TGTGCCAGCAGTGACTCGCGGCGCACAGATACGCAGTATTTT. This gives the protein CASSDSRRTDTQYF.

The chain uses TRBV2 and TRBJ2-5; the D gene could be TRBD1 or TRBD2 (5 bases each). Trimming removed 6 bases from V and 4 bases from J, with 9 bases in between. CDR1 is SNHLY, CDR2 FYNNEI, per germline. The CDR3 is 12 residues long. CDR3 DNA sequence: TGTGCCAGCAGGGGGGACGTAGAGACCCAGTACTTC. Protein: CASRGDVETQYF.

The V gene is TRBV5-1, the J gene TRBJ1-4; TRBD1 aligns across 8 bases. Per the germline V gene, CDR1 is SGHRS and CDR2 is YFSETQ. Trimming cost V 2 bases and J 3 bases; bases outside gene matches: 6. The CDR3 is 16 amino acids. CDR3 sequence reads: CASSFGQGPANEKLFF. CDR3 coding DNA: TGCGCCAGCAGCTTTGGACAGGGCCCGGCTAATGAAAAACTGTTTTTT.

This CDR3 is CASSSTPNYGYTF. CDR3 nucleotides: TGTGCCAGCAGCTCGACACCTAACTATGGCTACACCTTC. The chain carries TRBV5-6 and TRBJ1-2, with D hard to call. The CDR3 contains 13 residues. Germline V CDR1 and CDR2: SGHDT, YYEEEE. The V end lost 3 bases, the J end lost 0 bases, and 6 bases lay between the germline ends.

The V and J genes are TRBV25-1 and TRBJ2-5; 12 bases line up with TRBD2. Trimming took 3 bases from V and 2 from J; bases not matched to a gene: 10. Germline-derived CDR1 and CDR2 are MGHDK and SYGVNS. CDR3 length: 18 residues. As DNA, the CDR3 is TGTGCCAGCAGTGACCCTTCGACTAGCGGGGGCCCTCAAGAGACCCAGTACTTC. Protein sequence: CASSDPSTSGGPQETQYF.

The rearrangement joins TRBV5-4 to TRBJ1-2; unclear D gene. This CDR3 region has 14 residues. Trimming removed 7 bases at V and 8 bases at J, with 21 bases between. Germline CDR1 SGHNT, CDR2 YYREEE (reference sequence). CDR3 region: CASLASRKPAGYTF. In DNA form, the CDR3 reads TGTGCCAGCCTAGCTTCCCGGAAGCCTGCCGGCTACACCTTC.

This chain joins TRBV4-3 and TRBJ2-1; weak D call: TRBD1 (6 bases). CDR1 and CDR2 (germline): LGHNA, YSLEER. The CDR3 is 15 residues long. V shed 0 bases and J shed 4 bases, with 10 bases lying between them. DNA of the CDR3: TGCGCCAGCAGCCAAGAACGGACAGCGTACAATGAGCAGTTCTTC. Protein product: CASSQERTAYNEQFF.

This chain joins TRBV9 and TRBJ2-1; no definite D call. Deletions cut 8 bases from V and 11 bases from J, with 11 bases between. The germline CDR1 and CDR2 sequences are SGDLS and YYNGEE. The CDR3 has 10 amino acids. CDR3 nucleotides: TGTGCCAGTGCCGGGCCCAAGCAGTTCTTC. Translating it yields CASAGPKQFF.

This clone occurred a few times. The V call is TRBV9, the J call TRBJ2-7; no clear D gene. V was clipped by 6 bases and J by 11 bases, with 6 bases between them. The CDR3 runs 8 residues. Germline CDR1 SGDLS, CDR2 YYNGEE. The CDR3, as DNA: TGTGCCAGCAAGGTGGAGTACTTC. The encoded protein is CASKVEYF.

The chain employs TRBV7-2 and TRBJ2-4, with D possibly TRBD1 on 6 matching bases. The CDR3 consists of 16 residues. Per germline, CDR1 SGHTA and CDR2 FQGNSA. Between the trimmed V and J ends, which lost 4 bases and 0 bases, there was a span of 13 bases. This chain's CDR3 is CASSSGQLLAKNIQYF. CDR3 DNA: TGTGCCAGCAGCTCCGGACAGCTTCTAGCCAAAAACATTCAGTACTTC.

This clone is labeled medium-sized. The V and J genes are TRBV18 and TRBJ2-1, with D unclear. The CDR3 runs 12 residues. CDR1 and CDR2 (germline): KGHSH, LQKENI. V was shortened by 1 base and J by 7 bases, with 5 bases between the two germline ends. This chain's CDR3 is CASSPRRNEQFF. The DNA for the CDR3 is TGTGCCAGCTCACCACGAAGAAATGAGCAGTTCTTC.

The chain has TRBV5-1 and TRBJ2-1; D is perhaps TRBD1 (6 bases). The CDR3 extends over 17 amino acids. V was shortened by 4 bases and J by 6 bases, with 23 bases between the two germline ends. Germline-derived CDR1 and CDR2 are SGHRS and YFSETQ. The CDR3 sequence is CASSQPRDGTPFNEQFF. The CDR3 DNA sequence: TGCGCCAGCAGCCAACCTAGGGATGGGACACCCTTCAATGAGCAGTTCTTC. Combining the CDR3 with reference TRBV5-1 and TRBJ2-1 gives the whole variable domain KAGVTQTPRYLIKTRGQQVTLSCSPISGHRSVSWYQQTPGQGLQFLFEYFSETQRNKGNFPGRFSGRQFSNSRSEMNVSTLELGDSALYLCASSQPRDGTPFNEQFFGPGTRLTVL.

V and J are TRBV20-1 and TRBJ1-5; D is undetermined. From germline, CDR1 is DFQATT and CDR2 SNEGSKA (reference sequence). The V and J ends lost 1 base and 5 bases respectively, with 3 bases between them. CDR3 length: 11 amino acids. CDR3 bases: TGCAGTGCTAGAGGAGATCAGCCCCAGCATTTT. It is translated as CSARGDQPQHF.

The chain employs TRBV5-5 and TRBJ2-5; 7 bases fit TRBD1. The CDR3 totals 16 residues. Germline CDR1 and CDR2: SGHKS and YYEKEE (reference sequence). Trimming at V came to 2 bases and at J to 3 bases, leaving 10 bases not matched to a gene. The CDR3 DNA sequence: TGTGCCAGCAGCTTCCTTTTGGGCCAGGGGGAAGAGACCCAGTACTTC. Its translation is CASSFLLGQGEETQYF.

This rearrangement joins TRBV14 to TRBJ1-6; D gene unclear. V dropped 5 bases and J dropped 7 bases, with 9 bases sitting between them. Germline-derived CDR1 and CDR2 are SGHDN and FVKESK. The CDR3 has 13 amino acids. The CDR3: CASSFLRNSPLHF. Here the CDR3 DNA reads TGTGCCAGCAGCTTCCTGCGGAATTCACCCCTCCACTTT.

This chain links TRBV6-5 with TRBJ1-2; no firm D call. The germline CDR1 and CDR2 sequences are MNHEY and SVGAGI. The CDR3 sequence is 14 residues long. Trimming took off 7 bases at V and 3 bases at J, with 15 bases between the two ends. The CDR3 bases are TGTGCCAGCACCCCGGCCCCTGGTTACTATGGCTACACCTTC. Its translation is CASTPAPGYYGYTF.

V and J are TRBV9 and TRBJ2-2; D perhaps matches TRBD1 (6 bases). V lost 1 base and J 7 bases, leaving 17 bases between the germline ends. The CDR3 sequence is 16 residues long. Germline CDR1 reads SGDLS; CDR2 reads YYNGEE. The CDR3 bases are TGTGCCAGCAGCGTAACCCTTGGGGGCAAGGTCGGGGAGCTGTTTTTT. Its protein is CASSVTLGGKVGELFF.

The rearrangement links TRBV6-1 to TRBJ1-1; tentative D call: TRBD1 (5 bases). Germline V lookup: CDR1 MNHNS, CDR2 SASEGT. V was pared by 2 bases and J by 11 bases, with 12 bases between. The CDR3 loop spans 12 amino acids. The CDR3, as DNA: TGTGCCAGCAGTGAACAGGGTAGGTTGGCTTTCTTT. It translates to CASSEQGRLAFF.